This T cell receptor beta chain appears in the sequencing data of a study of T cells in Graves' hyperthyroidism and ophthalmopathy. Researchers took RNA transcripts and amplified the TCR beta CDR3 regions from them. TCR CDR3 regions were first amplified by RT-PCR with HTBI primers. TCRdb analysed the multiplex PCR reads with MiXCR anew, one entry per CDR3 protein. The sample lists around 300,000 distinct CDR3 sequences, over 20% occurring once. V lost 6 bases to trimming and J lost 1 base; unmatched junction nucleotides: 7. Per germline, CDR1 MNHEY and CDR2 SMNVEV (reference sequence). The CDR3 totals 15 residues. This clonotype was picked up many times.

Source material: blood. The TCR sequence derives from a young man with Graves' ophthalmopathy. The chain has TRBV27 and TRBJ1-1; 8 bases align to TRBD1. In DNA form, the CDR3 reads TGTGCCAGCAGCTTACCGGGACAGGCGAACACTGAAGCTTTCTTT. Translating it yields CASSLPGQANTEAFF.